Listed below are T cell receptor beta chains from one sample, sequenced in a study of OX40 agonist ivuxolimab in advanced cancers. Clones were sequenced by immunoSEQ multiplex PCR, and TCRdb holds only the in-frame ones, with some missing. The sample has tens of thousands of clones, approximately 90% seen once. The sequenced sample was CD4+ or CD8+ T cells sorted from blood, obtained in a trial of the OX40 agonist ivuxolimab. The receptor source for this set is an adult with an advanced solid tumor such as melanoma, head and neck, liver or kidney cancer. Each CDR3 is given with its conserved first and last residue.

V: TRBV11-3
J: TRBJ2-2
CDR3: CASSPGWRQGAAGELFF

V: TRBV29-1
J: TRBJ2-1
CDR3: CSGSGLPYNEQFF

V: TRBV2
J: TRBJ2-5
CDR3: CASTGAGVVETQYF

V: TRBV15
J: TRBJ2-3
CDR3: CATSRGRAESRVDTQYF

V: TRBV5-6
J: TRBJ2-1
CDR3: CASSWADYNEQFF

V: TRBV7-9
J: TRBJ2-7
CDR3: CASGPEKQYF

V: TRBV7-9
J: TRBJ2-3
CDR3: CASSLGSGTSTDTQYF

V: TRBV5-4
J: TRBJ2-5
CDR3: CASLPGLGVQETQYF

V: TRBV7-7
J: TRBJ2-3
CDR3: CASSLGTGDTQYF

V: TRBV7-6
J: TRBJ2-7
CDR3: CASSLGVSYEQYF

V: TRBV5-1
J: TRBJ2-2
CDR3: CASSLEGQGSNGELFF

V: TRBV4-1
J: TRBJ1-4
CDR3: CASRGQGPLGAEKLFF

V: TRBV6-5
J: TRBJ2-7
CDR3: CASSYSPVSYEQYF

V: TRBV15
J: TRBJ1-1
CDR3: CATSDPRNAEAFF

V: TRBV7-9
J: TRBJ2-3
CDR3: CASSLGTSNTQYF

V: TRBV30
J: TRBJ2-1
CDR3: CAWSKGEAGGSYNEQFF

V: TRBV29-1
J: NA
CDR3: CSVENQSPYEQYF

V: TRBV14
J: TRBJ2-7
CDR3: CASSLGSEQYF

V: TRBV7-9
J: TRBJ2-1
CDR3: CASNYGFEQFF

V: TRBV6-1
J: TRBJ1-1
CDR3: CASSERGGNTEAFF

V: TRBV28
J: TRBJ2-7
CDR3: CASSLQQGTYEQYF

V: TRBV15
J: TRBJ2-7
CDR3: CATSPLGDISYEQYF

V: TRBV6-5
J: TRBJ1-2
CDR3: CASSQTGDSYGYTF

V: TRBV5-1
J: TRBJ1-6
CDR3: CASSLTLITGTSYNSPLHF

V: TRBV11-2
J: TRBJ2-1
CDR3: CASSSPYAGESEQFF

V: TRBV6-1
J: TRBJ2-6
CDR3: CASSESPGSGANVLTF

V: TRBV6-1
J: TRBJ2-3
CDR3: CASSEGWAAQYF

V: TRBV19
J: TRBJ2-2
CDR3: CASSVGLAGIGGELFF

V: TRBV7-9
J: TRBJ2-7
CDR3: CASSPSGQGKYEQYF

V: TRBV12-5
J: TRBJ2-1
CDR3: CASGWYSGSSYNEQFF

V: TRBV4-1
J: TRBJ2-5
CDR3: CASSHTTSPWETQYF

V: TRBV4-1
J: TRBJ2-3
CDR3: CASSQEGLSDTQYF

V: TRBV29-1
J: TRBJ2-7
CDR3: CSVGLASYEQYF

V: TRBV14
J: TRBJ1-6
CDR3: CASSQGQGTPMYF

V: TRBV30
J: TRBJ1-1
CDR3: CAWSVSGWAEAFF

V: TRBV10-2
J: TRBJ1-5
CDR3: CASNTGGNQPQHF

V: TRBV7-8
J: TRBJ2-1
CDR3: CASSPPITEKRGNEQFF

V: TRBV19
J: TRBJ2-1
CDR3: CASSYRGGTYNEQFF

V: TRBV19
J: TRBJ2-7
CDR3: CASRNSYEQYF

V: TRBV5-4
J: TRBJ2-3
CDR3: CASSLAVGGRRADTQYF

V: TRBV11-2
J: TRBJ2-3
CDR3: CASSLDLTDTQYF

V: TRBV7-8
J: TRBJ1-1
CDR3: CASSWGGRRNTEAFF

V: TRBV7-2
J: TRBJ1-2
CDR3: CASSYTGPYGYTF

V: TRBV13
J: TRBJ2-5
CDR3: CASSLRGQPIQETQYF